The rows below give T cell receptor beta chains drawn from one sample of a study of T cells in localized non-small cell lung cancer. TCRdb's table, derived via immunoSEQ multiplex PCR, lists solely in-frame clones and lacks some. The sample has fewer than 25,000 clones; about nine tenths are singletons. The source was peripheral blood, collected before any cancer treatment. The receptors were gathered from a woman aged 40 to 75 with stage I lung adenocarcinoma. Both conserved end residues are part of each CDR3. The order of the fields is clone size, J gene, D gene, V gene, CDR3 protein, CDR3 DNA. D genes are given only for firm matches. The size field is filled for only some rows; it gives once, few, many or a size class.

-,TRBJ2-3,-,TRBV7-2,CASSATTSTDTQYF,TGTGCCAGCAGCGCGACGACTAGCACAGATACGCAGTATTTT
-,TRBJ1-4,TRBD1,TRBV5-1,CASSGGQPATNEKLFF,TGCGCCAGCAGCGGGGGACAGCCCGCAACTAATGAAAAACTGTTTTTT
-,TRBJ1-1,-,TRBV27,CASSWTENTEAFF,TGTGCCAGCAGTTGGACAGAGAACACTGAAGCTTTCTTT
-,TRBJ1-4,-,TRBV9,CASSVGWGRANEKLFF,TGTGCCAGCAGCGTAGGTTGGGGACGGGCTAATGAAAAACTGTTTTTT
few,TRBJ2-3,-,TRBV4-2,CASSLRESDATDTQYF,TGTGCCAGCAGCCTCAGGGAGTCTGACGCCACAGATACGCAGTATTTT
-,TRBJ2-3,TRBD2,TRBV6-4,CASSRTSGATDTQYF,TGTGCCAGCAGTAGGACTAGCGGGGCCACAGATACGCAGTATTTT
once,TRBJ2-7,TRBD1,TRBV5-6,CASSLAPGQGSAYEQYF,TGTGCCAGCAGCTTGGCCCCGGGACAGGGGTCGGCCTACGAGCAGTACTTC
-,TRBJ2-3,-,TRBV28,CASKAAQMLASDTQYF,TGTGCCAGCAAAGCGGCACAGATGTTAGCATCAGATACGCAGTATTTT
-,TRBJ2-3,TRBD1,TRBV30,CAWSAGQGGTDTQYF,TGTGCCTGGAGTGCGGGACAGGGGGGCACAGATACGCAGTATTTT
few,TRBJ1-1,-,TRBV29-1,CSVVSGLGTEAFF,TGCAGCGTTGTGTCAGGGTTGGGCACTGAAGCTTTCTTT
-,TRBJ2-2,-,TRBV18,CASSPQGLGTTGELFF,TGTGCCAGCTCACCACAGGGGCTGGGTACAACCGGGGAGCTGTTTTTT
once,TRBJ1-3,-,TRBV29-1,CSAAASSGNTIYF,TGCAGCGCCGCCGCCAGCTCTGGAAACACCATATATTTT
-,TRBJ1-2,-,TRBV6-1,CASTRKAVLIYGYTF,TGTGCCAGCACTAGAAAGGCAGTACTTATCTATGGCTACACCTTC
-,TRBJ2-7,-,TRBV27,CASSFGHEQYF,TGTGCCAGCAGTTTCGGGCACGAGCAGTACTTC
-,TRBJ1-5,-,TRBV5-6,CASSLRGNQPQHF,TGTGCCAGCAGCTTGCGGGGAAATCAGCCCCAGCATTTT
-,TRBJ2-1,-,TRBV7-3,CASSQGGRARDNEQFF,TGTGCCAGCAGCCAAGGGGGTAGGGCCCGGGACAATGAGCAGTTCTTC
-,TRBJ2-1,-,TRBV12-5,CASGLMIAAYNEQFF,TGTGCTAGTGGTTTGATGATAGCGGCCTACAATGAGCAGTTCTTC
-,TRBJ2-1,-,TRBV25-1,CASSKTSVEQFF,TGTGCCAGCAGTAAAACTAGTGTTGAGCAGTTCTTC
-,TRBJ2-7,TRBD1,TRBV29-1,CSGRAGGYEQYF,TGCAGCGGGCGGGCAGGGGGCTACGAGCAGTACTTC
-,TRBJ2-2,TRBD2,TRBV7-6,CASGRLAGEGGELFF,TGTGCCAGCGGTCGACTAGCGGGAGAGGGCGGGGAGCTGTTTTTT
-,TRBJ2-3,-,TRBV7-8,CASSSPGGSTDTQYF,TGTGCCAGCAGCTCACCCGGTGGGAGCACAGATACGCAGTATTTT
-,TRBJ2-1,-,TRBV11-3,CASSLGGGYNEQFF,TGTGCCAGCAGCCTAGGGGGGGGCTACAATGAGCAGTTCTTC
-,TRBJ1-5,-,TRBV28,CASSYPGPTLNQPQHF,TGTGCCAGCAGTTATCCGGGGCCAACCCTCAATCAGCCCCAGCATTTT
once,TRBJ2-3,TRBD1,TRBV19,CASSPTGTGISDTQYF,TGTGCCAGTAGCCCTACCGGGACAGGGATATCAGATACGCAGTATTTT
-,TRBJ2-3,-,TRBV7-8,CASSPEAVRITDTQYF,TGTGCCAGCAGCCCAGAAGCGGTTAGGATCACAGATACGCAGTATTTT
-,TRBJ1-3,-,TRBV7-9,CASSRPGSGNTIYF,TGTGCCAGCAGCCGACCCGGATCTGGAAACACCATATATTTT
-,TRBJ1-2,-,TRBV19,CASSTIGSSNYGYTF,TGTGCCAGTAGTACGATTGGCAGCAGTAACTATGGCTACACCTTC
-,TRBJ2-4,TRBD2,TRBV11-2,CASSLVSGRGAKNIQYF,TGTGCCAGCAGCTTAGTTAGCGGGAGGGGAGCCAAAAACATTCAGTACTTC
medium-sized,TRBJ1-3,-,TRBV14,CASSQDHRAGNTIYF,TGTGCCAGCAGCCAAGACCACAGGGCCGGAAACACCATATATTTT
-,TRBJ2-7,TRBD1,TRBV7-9,CASSPPGQGDYEQYF,TGTGCCAGCAGTCCTCCCGGACAGGGGGACTACGAGCAGTACTTC
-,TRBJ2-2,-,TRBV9,CASSVAAYTGELFF,TGTGCCAGCAGCGTAGCTGCATACACCGGGGAGCTGTTTTTT
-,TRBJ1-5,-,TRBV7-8,CASSLRGYQPQHF,TGTGCCAGCAGTTTGAGGGGCTATCAGCCCCAGCATTTT
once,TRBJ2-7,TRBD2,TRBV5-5,CASTRGAGGTYEQYF,TGTGCCAGCACCAGAGGGGCGGGAGGGACCTACGAGCAGTACTTC
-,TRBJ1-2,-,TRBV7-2,CASSLGPLSYGYTF,TGTGCCAGCAGCTTAGGCCCGTTAAGCTATGGCTACACCTTC
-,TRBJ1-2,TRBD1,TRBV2,CATRDRGLVSTF,TGTGCCACCCGGGACAGGGGATTAGTTTCCACCTTC
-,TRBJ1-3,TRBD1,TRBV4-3,CASSQDDLRTGGGGTIYF,TGCGCCAGCAGCCAAGATGACCTCCGGACAGGCGGAGGGGGCACCATATATTTT
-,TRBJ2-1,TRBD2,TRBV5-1,CASSLGTSLNEQFF,TGCGCCAGCAGCCTCGGGACTAGCCTCAATGAGCAGTTCTTC
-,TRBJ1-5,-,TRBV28,CASSFQSDQPQHF,TGTGCCAGCAGTTTCCAGTCCGATCAGCCCCAGCATTTT
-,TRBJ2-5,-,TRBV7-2,CASSPGSQETQYF,TGTGCCAGCAGCCCGGGATCACAAGAGACCCAGTACTTC
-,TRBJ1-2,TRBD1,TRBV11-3,CASSPGGGRNYGYTF,TGTGCCAGCAGCCCGGGAGGGGGCAGAAACTATGGCTACACCTTC
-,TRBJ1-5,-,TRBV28,CASSLPGDGQPQHF,TGTGCCAGCAGTTTGCCCGGGGACGGTCAGCCCCAGCATTTT
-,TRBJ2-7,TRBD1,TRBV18,CASSPGGPYEQYF,TGTGCCAGCTCCCCAGGGGGCCCCTACGAGCAGTACTTC